Sequencing of this T cell receptor (beta chain) was carried out in a study of blood T cell repertoires in COVID-19. The germline V and J ends were trimmed by 7 bases and 7 bases, with 19 bases remaining between them. In germline, CDR1 is LNHDA, CDR2 SQIVND (reference sequence). The CDR3 contains 14 residues. The data were produced by immunoSEQ multiplex PCR, yet TCRdb's version contains in-frame clones alone and is incomplete. Of about 50,000 clones in the sample, 90% were seen once. This receptor was identified in a human donor in a cohort sampled during active COVID-19. This chain connects TRBV19 to TRBJ1-2; a possible D gene is TRBD1 (5 bases). Input material: peripheral blood. The CDR3 loop reads CASTPGSGVGGYTF. The CDR3 nucleotides read TGTGCCAGTACCCCCGGATCGGGGGTGGGTGGCTACACCTTC.